The 8 T cell receptor beta chains below were found in one sample sequenced in a study of CD8+ T cells in alopecia areata (dated by TCRdb to the late 2010s). Reading the label with the study, this specimen's time point is: baseline before oral tofacitinib. Libraries were prepared through the immunoSEQ multiplex PCR assay. For TCR sequencing, RNA was extracted from every sample and reverse transcribed into cDNA to serve as template. As stored in TCRdb, this immuneACCESS dataset retains in-frame rearrangements with V and J assigned. A fraction of the clones does not appear; measured against another copy, unresolved V genes explain less than half of the discrepancy, and the remainder lacks a known reason. Present in this sample are about 130,000 clones, around 58% of which were seen just once. In total, the top ten clones hold approximately 6.5% of the sample. The source material was CD4+ T cells sorted from blood, sampled at week 0. The receptors come from a human donor with alopecia areata.

CDR3 sequence: CSVIQNMNTEAFF. In DNA, the CDR3 is TGCAGCGTTATCCAGAACATGAACACTGAAGCTTTCTTT. The V call is TRBV29-1, the J call TRBJ1-1; D uncertain. From germline, CDR1 is SQVTM and CDR2 ANQGSEA. The CDR3 runs to 13 residues. V was cut by 5 bases and J by 0 bases, with 10 bases left in between.

In this sample, this clone turned up a few times. The chain combines TRBV4-1 with TRBJ1-2, with D maybe TRBD1 (5 bases). This CDR3 is 15 amino acids long. Germline assignment: CDR1 MGHRA and CDR2 YSYEKL. With 1 base removed from V and 0 bases from J, the gap between germline ends came to 9 bases. The CDR3 spells CASSQAMGPNYGYTF. The CDR3 DNA sequence: TGCGCCAGCAGCCAAGCGATGGGGCCTAACTATGGCTACACCTTC.

CDR3 DNA: TGCAGCGCGCGACCGGGACAGGGTATACCAGATACGCAGTATTTT. The encoded protein is CSARPGQGIPDTQYF. This chain joins TRBV29-1 and TRBJ2-3; 9 bases match TRBD1. V lost 7 bases, J lost 4 bases, and 12 bases stayed unmatched. The CDR3 has 15 residues. Germline V lookup: CDR1 SQVTM, CDR2 ANQGSEA.

This clone was seen more than once but under ten times. The chain combines TRBV25-1 with TRBJ1-3, with D perhaps TRBD1 (5 bases). V was pared by 1 base and J by 0 bases, with 10 bases between. CDR1 and CDR2 from the germline V gene are MGHDK and SYGVNS. The CDR3 is 16 residues long. CDR3 DNA: TGTGCCAGCAGTGAATCAGGTGACAGCTCTGGAAACACCATATATTTT. Protein sequence: CASSESGDSSGNTIYF.

This rearrangement joins TRBV6-1 to TRBJ2-7; 10 nucleotides line up with TRBD2. The CDR3 spans 14 residues. J gave up 5 bases and V 6 bases, and 7 bases lay outside the gene matches. Per germline, CDR1 MNHNS and CDR2 SASEGT. CDR3 amino acids: CASSSGGVNNEQYF. As DNA, the CDR3 is TGTGCCAGCAGCAGCGGGGGGGTGAATAACGAGCAGTACTTC.

The sample holds a few counts of this clone. The V call is TRBV27, the J call TRBJ1-1; no reliable D call. V gave up 5 bases and J gave up 4 bases, with 11 bases separating them. Germline CDR1 and CDR2: MNHEY and SMNVEV (reference sequence). The CDR3 length is 13 residues. This CDR3 is CASSIMGGTEAFF. The CDR3, as DNA: TGTGCCAGCAGTATCATGGGTGGCACTGAAGCTTTCTTT.

The genes are TRBV29-1 and TRBJ1-2; D is possibly TRBD1 (5 bases). V lost 4 bases, J lost 2 bases, and 14 bases lay in between. The CDR3 is made up of 14 amino acids. The germline V gene encodes CDR1 SQVTM and CDR2 ANQGSEA. CDR3 sequence reads: CSVVTREFNYGYTF. As DNA, the CDR3 is TGCAGCGTTGTCACCAGGGAATTCAACTATGGCTACACCTTC.

This chain connects TRBV7-9 to TRBJ1-4; 9 bases agree with TRBD1. The CDR3 totals 12 residues. V gave up 8 bases and J gave up 7 bases; unmatched junction bases: 2. Germline V gene sequence: CDR1 SEHNR, CDR2 FQNEAQ (reference sequence). The CDR3 reads CASGDRVEKLFF. The CDR3 DNA sequence: TGTGCCAGCGGGGACAGGGTTGAAAAACTGTTTTTT.